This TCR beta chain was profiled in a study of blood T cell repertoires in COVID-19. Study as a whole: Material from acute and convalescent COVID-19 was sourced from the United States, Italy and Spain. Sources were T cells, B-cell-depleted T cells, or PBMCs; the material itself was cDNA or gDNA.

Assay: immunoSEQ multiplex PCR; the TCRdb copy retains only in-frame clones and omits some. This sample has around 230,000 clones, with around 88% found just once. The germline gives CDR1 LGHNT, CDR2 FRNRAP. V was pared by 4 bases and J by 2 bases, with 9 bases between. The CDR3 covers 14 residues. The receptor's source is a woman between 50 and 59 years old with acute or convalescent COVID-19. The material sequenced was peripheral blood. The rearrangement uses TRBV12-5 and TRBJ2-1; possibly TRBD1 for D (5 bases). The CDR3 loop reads CASGSDTTYNEQFF. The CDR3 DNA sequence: TGTGCTAGTGGTTCGGACACCACCTACAATGAGCAGTTCTTC.